This entry lists 18 T cell receptor beta chains sequenced from one sample in a study of blood T cell repertoires in COVID-19. Libraries were prepared by immunoSEQ multiplex PCR; TCRdb keeps only in-frame clonotypes and omits some of them. The sample consists of 350,000 to 500,000 clones, roughly 88% of them appearing once. The sample was PBMCs or T cells enriched from blood (not recorded which). The source is a woman aged 18-30 years who had been exposed to COVID-19.

V is TRBV19 and J is TRBJ2-2; 7 bases line up with TRBD1. Trimming removed 7 bases from V and 4 bases from J; junction bases left unmatched: 6. Germline V gene data show CDR1 as LNHDA and CDR2 as SQIVND (reference sequence). The CDR3 runs 14 residues. For the CDR3, the DNA is TGTGCCAGTAACACAGGGGTCGTCACCGGGGAGCTGTTTTTT. This translates into CASNTGVVTGELFF. Full variable domain (remainder filled in from reference TRBV19 and TRBJ2-2): DGGITQSPKYLFRKEGQNVTLSCEQNLNHDAMYWYRQDPGQGLRLIYYSQIVNDFQKGDIAEGYSVSREKKESFPLTVTSAQKNPTAFYLCASNTGVVTGELFFGEGSRLTVL.

A single count supports this clone. The J gene is TRBJ2-1, the V gene TRBV18; 7 nucleotides match TRBD1. Germline values: CDR1 KGHSH, CDR2 LQKENI. After removal of 4 bases from V and 2 bases from J, the junction contained 5 bases not matched to a gene. The CDR3 covers 15 residues. CDR3 DNA: TGTGCCAGCTCACTACCGGGACAGACCTACAATGAGCAGTTCTTC. Its translation: CASSLPGQTYNEQFF.

The chain combines TRBV6-4 with TRBJ1-1, with a weak D call TRBD1 (5 bases). Germline CDR1 MRHNA, CDR2 SNTAGT. Trimming cost V 3 bases and J 0 bases, with 17 bases left between them. The CDR3 sequence is 17 residues long. Written as DNA, the CDR3 is TGTGCCAGCAGTGAAAGTTCTGGGACTTGTATGAACACTGAAGCTTTCTTT. Amino acid sequence: CASSESSGTCMNTEAFF.

The CDR3 DNA sequence: TGTGCCAGCTCACTCCTGGGGACAGGGCGCGAGACCCAGTACTTC. Translation: CASSLLGTGRETQYF. The V gene is TRBV18, the J gene TRBJ2-5; 9 bases are shared with TRBD1. V lost 4 bases and J lost 5; bases outside the gene matches: 8. The CDR3 loop spans 15 amino acids. Germline V CDR1 and CDR2: KGHSH, LQKENI.

V gene TRBV7-9 combines with J gene TRBJ1-4; TRBD1 agrees at 9 bases. From germline, CDR1 is SEHNR and CDR2 FQNEAQ (reference sequence). Trimming removed 4 bases from V and 8 bases from J; junction bases left unmatched: 8. The CDR3 spans 15 residues. This CDR3 is CASSSTGTGNEKLFF. In nucleotides, the CDR3 is TGTGCCAGCAGCTCCACCGGGACAGGGAACGAAAAACTGTTTTTT. The full variable domain, with the rest looked up from reference TRBV7-9 and TRBJ1-4, is DTGVSQNPRHKITKRGQNVTFRCDPISEHNRLYWYRQTLGQGPEFLTYFQNEAQLEKSRLLSDRFSAERPKGSFSTLEIQRTEQGDSAMYLCASSSTGTGNEKLFFGSGTQLSVL.

The chain couples TRBV7-2 to TRBJ2-3, with a tentative D call TRBD2 (7 bases). Germline CDR1 SGHTA, CDR2 FQGNSA. V was pared by 2 bases and J by 4 bases, with 22 bases between. The CDR3 totals 18 residues. DNA for the CDR3: TGTGCCAGCAGCTTATTGAACGCGGGGGCCCCATCCGCAGATACGCAGTATTTT. It is translated as CASSLLNAGAPSADTQYF.

CDR3: CASSDYRENTEAFF. The CDR3 DNA reads TGTGCCAGCAGTGATTACAGGGAAAACACTGAAGCTTTCTTT. V gene TRBV25-1 combines with J gene TRBJ1-1; TRBD1 is a possible D gene (6 bases). Germline CDR1 MGHDK, CDR2 SYGVNS. V was pared by 3 bases and J by 2 bases, with 10 bases between. This CDR3 spans 14 amino acids.

The rearrangement links TRBV27 to TRBJ2-7; D might be TRBD2 (5 bases). The CDR3 sequence is 12 residues long. V lost 6 bases and J lost 6, with 12 bases in between. Germline CDR1 reads MNHEY; CDR2 reads SMNVEV (reference sequence). CDR3 DNA sequence: TGTGCCAGCAGACCGGGGATTGGCGAGCAGTACTTC. Translated: CASRPGIGEQYF.

The rearrangement joins TRBV15 to TRBJ2-5; 7 bases agree with TRBD2. Germline V lookup: CDR1 LNHNV, CDR2 YYDKDF (reference sequence). The CDR3 is 14 residues long. V lost 5 bases, J lost 7 bases, and 10 bases stayed unmatched. The CDR3: CATSPRLAEATQYF. The CDR3 nucleotides read TGTGCCACCAGCCCTCGACTAGCCGAAGCGACCCAGTACTTC.

The count of this clone is one. The chain couples TRBV11-1 to TRBJ1-2, with a tentative D call TRBD1 (5 bases). The CDR3 covers 14 residues. V shed 7 bases and J shed 0 bases, with 12 bases lying between them. Per germline, CDR1 SGHAT and CDR2 FQDESV (reference sequence). CDR3 nucleotide sequence: TGTGCCAGCAACGGGGGTCAAACTAACTATGGCTACACCTTC. Translating it yields CASNGGQTNYGYTF.

CDR3 coding DNA: TGTGCCAGCAGCCAAAATCGGTTAGGGGGAGGGCCTTACGAGCAGTACTTC. Amino acid sequence: CASSQNRLGGGPYEQYF. The chain joins TRBV3-1 (or the pseudogene TRBV3-2) to TRBJ2-7; D is perhaps TRBD2 (7 bases). The CDR3 consists of 17 residues. V dropped 2 bases and J dropped 4 bases, with 21 bases sitting between them. The germline V gene encodes CDR1 LGHDT and CDR2 YNNKEL (reference sequence).

This chain joins TRBV10-3 and TRBJ2-7, with a possible D match to TRBD2 (5 bases). CDR3 length: 15 amino acids. The germline V and J ends were trimmed by 5 bases and 6 bases, with 20 bases remaining between them. CDR1 and CDR2 (germline): ENHRY, SYGVKD. In DNA, the CDR3 is TGTGCCATCAGTCCTCAGGACCCTTCGGCGGGCGAGCAGTACTTC. Translation: CAISPQDPSAGEQYF.

J is TRBJ2-1 and V is TRBV21-1; TRBD1, the table's D call, was not compared with the DNA. TRBV21-1 is a documented pseudogene. There are 15 residues in the CDR3. This CDR3 reads CASSKEGQTYNEQFF. The CDR3 DNA sequence: TGTGCCAGCAGCAAAGAGGGACAGACATACAATGAGCAGTTCTTC.

This chain joins TRBV5-1 and TRBJ1-1; 9 bases align to TRBD1. Germline CDR1 reads SGHRS; CDR2 reads YFSETQ. CDR3 length: 16 amino acids. The trim removed 0 bases at V and 2 bases at J, leaving 5 bases unmatched. This chain's CDR3 is CASSLEDRGVNTEAFF. CDR3 DNA sequence: TGCGCCAGCAGCTTGGAGGACAGGGGCGTTAACACTGAAGCTTTCTTT. Complete variable domain (other parts from reference TRBV5-1 and TRBJ1-1): KAGVTQTPRYLIKTRGQQVTLSCSPISGHRSVSWYQQTPGQGLQFLFEYFSETQRNKGNFPGRFSGRQFSNSRSEMNVSTLELGDSALYLCASSLEDRGVNTEAFFGQGTRLTVV.

The chain uses TRBV7-2 and TRBJ2-7, with D perhaps matching TRBD1 (5 bases). Trimming removed 7 bases at V and 2 bases at J, with 18 bases between. The CDR3 has 15 amino acids. Germline V lookup: CDR1 SGHTA, CDR2 FQGNSA. This CDR3 reads CASTPSMGPPYEQYF. The CDR3 region has the DNA TGTGCCAGCACCCCCTCTATGGGGCCCCCCTACGAGCAGTACTTC.

The genes are TRBV28 and TRBJ1-2; D unresolved. The CDR3 has 10 residues. CDR1 and CDR2 from the germline V gene are MDHEN and SYDVKM. Trimming pared 10 bases from V and 10 bases from J, leaving 13 bases between. The CDR3 DNA follows: TGTGCCACCGAATTCAGGTACTACACCTTC. Translating it yields CATEFRYYTF.

The chain recombines TRBV15 with TRBJ1-4; TRBD1 might be the D (6 bases). Trimming left V 4 bases short and J 0 bases short, with 9 bases between. There are 15 residues in the CDR3. Looked up from germline, CDR1 is LNHNV and CDR2 is YYDKDF (reference sequence). This CDR3 reads CATSTGASTNEKLFF. Written as DNA, the CDR3 is TGTGCCACCAGCACAGGGGCCTCAACTAATGAAAAACTGTTTTTT.

This clone was seen once. This chain links TRBV7-9 with TRBJ2-1; D possibly corresponds to TRBD1 (6 bases). This CDR3 has 14 amino acids. Per germline, CDR1 SEHNR and CDR2 FQNEAQ (reference sequence). V dropped 1 base and J dropped 5 bases, with 9 bases sitting between them. The CDR3 reads CASSLGAGDNEQFF. DNA of the CDR3: TGTGCCAGCAGCTTAGGGGCAGGGGACAATGAGCAGTTCTTC.